One and the same sample provided the 9 T cell receptor beta chains below, sequenced in a study of HIV-infected patients and healthy controls. Antiretroviral therapy had run roughly three months, about 14 weeks, before follow-up blood collection. Whole blood was used without fractionation, so all unsorted peripheral T cells were included. Alpha and beta constant-region primers primed reverse transcription of 400 to 650 ng RNA. Separate chain-specific third strand synthesis with multiplexing indices produced the alpha and beta libraries. TCRdb re-analysed the 5' RACE reads in MiXCR, keeping a single row per CDR3 protein. This table holds thousands of distinct CDR3 sequences, 10% found once. The sample here was blood, taken during antiretroviral therapy. The receptors shown here come from an adult with HIV infection.

This clonotype was seen ten or more times. The chain combines TRBV19 with TRBJ2-5, with D perhaps TRBD1 (7 bases). Germline assignment: CDR1 LNHDA and CDR2 SQIVND (reference sequence). This CDR3 contains 18 residues. The ends were cut back, 3 bases at V and 2 bases at J, with 22 bases in the middle. The CDR3 here is CASSIRGTAVANQETQYF. The CDR3 nucleotides are TGTGCCAGTAGTATTCGCGGGACAGCCGTTGCCAATCAAGAGACCCAGTACTTC.

V is TRBV29-1 and J is TRBJ2-7; 7 bases line up with TRBD1. J was trimmed by 0 bases and V by 8 bases; bases with no gene match: 7. CDR3 length equals 13 residues. Germline V lookup: CDR1 SQVTM, CDR2 ANQGSEA. CDR3 bases: TGCAGCATGAGACAGGGCAGCTCCTACGAGCAGTACTTC. Its translation is CSMRQGSSYEQYF.

This clonotype occurred many times. The J gene is TRBJ1-4, the V gene TRBV10-3, with a tentative D call TRBD1 (6 bases). The germline CDR1 and CDR2 sequences are ENHRY and SYGVKD. The CDR3 length is 13 residues. Trimming removed 8 bases from V and 7 bases from J, with 14 bases in between. Written as DNA, the CDR3 is TGTGCCATCTCACAGGGAACGGGTGAAAAACTGTTTTTT. It translates to CAISQGTGEKLFF.

This clonotype was detected ten times or more. This chain links TRBV5-1 with TRBJ1-2; possible D gene TRBD1, 5 bases. Germline V gives CDR1 SGHRS, CDR2 YFSETQ. The ends were cut back, 1 base at V and 5 bases at J, with 12 bases in the middle. There are 14 residues in the CDR3. This chain's CDR3 is CASSLSPGTYGYTF. As DNA, the CDR3 is TGCGCCAGCAGCTTGTCGCCAGGGACGTATGGCTACACCTTC.

This clonotype was seen at least ten times. The V gene is TRBV18, the J gene TRBJ2-5; no clear D. CDR1 and CDR2 from the germline V gene are KGHSH and LQKENI. The CDR3 spans 13 residues. V shed 2 bases and J shed 0 bases, with 4 bases lying between them. The CDR3 DNA reads TGTGCCAGCTCACCAAACTACCAAGAGACCCAGTACTTC. Translation: CASSPNYQETQYF.

This sequence joins TRBV5-5 and TRBJ2-1; D possibly uses TRBD1 or TRBD2 (5 bases each). Germline V gene lookup returns CDR1 SGHKS and CDR2 YYEKEE (reference sequence). The CDR3 has 17 amino acids. V lost 4 bases and J lost 4, with 21 bases in between. The CDR3 DNA reads as TGTGCCAGCAGCCTCTCGAAAGGGGAGCCGGATTACAATGAGCAGTTCTTC. It is translated as CASSLSKGEPDYNEQFF.

This clonotype is deemed medium-sized. The chain uses TRBV6-6 and TRBJ2-3, with D uncertain. The CDR3 is 18 amino acids. The germline V gene has CDR1 MNHNY and CDR2 SVGAGI (reference sequence). V lost 4 bases, J lost 3 bases, and 23 bases lay in between. CDR3 DNA sequence: TGTGCCAGCAGTTCCTACACACCGACTTTCCTTAGGACAGATACGCAGTATTTT. Protein: CASSSYTPTFLRTDTQYF.

This clonotype was recorded many times. The chain links TRBV4-1 to TRBJ1-5; TRBD1 is a possible D gene (5 bases). Germline-derived CDR1 and CDR2 are MGHRA and YSYEKL. Trimming took off 3 bases at V and 7 bases at J, with 16 bases between the two ends. The CDR3 has 15 residues. CDR3 amino acids: CASSQDGGGGQPQHF. DNA for the CDR3: TGCGCCAGCAGCCAGGATGGCGGGGGTGGGCAGCCCCAGCATTTT.

This clonotype was counted many times. The V and J genes are TRBV6-5 and TRBJ1-4; D unclear. Germline V gives CDR1 MNHEY, CDR2 SVGAGI. The CDR3 extends over 13 amino acids. Trimming removed 8 bases from V and 0 bases from J, with 7 bases in between. CDR3 sequence: CASADSTNEKLFF. The CDR3 DNA follows: TGTGCCAGCGCGGATTCAACTAATGAAAAACTGTTTTTT.